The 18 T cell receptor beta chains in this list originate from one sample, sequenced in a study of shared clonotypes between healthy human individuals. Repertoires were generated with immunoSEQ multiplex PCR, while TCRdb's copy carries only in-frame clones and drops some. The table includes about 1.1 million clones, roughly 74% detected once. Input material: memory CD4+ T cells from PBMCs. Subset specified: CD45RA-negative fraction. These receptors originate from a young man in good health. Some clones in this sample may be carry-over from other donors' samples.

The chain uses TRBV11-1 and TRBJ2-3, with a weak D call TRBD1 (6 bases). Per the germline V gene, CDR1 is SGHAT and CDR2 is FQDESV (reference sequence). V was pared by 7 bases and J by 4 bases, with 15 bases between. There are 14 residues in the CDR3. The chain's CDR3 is CASTSQTGADTQYF. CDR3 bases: TGTGCCAGCACCTCCCAGACAGGAGCAGATACGCAGTATTTT.

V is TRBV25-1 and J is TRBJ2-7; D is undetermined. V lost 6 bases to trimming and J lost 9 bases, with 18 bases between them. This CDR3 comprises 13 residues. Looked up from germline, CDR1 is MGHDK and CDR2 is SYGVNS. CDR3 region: CASRTQAGPRQYF. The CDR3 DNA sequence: TGTGCCAGCAGGACGCAAGCCGGCCCACGGCAGTACTTC.

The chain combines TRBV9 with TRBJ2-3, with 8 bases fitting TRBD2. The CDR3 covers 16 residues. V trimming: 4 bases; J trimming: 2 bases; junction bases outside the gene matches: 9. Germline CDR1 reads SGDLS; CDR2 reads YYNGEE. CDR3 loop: CASSPRLARDTDTQYF. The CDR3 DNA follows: TGTGCCAGCAGCCCCAGACTAGCGAGAGACACAGATACGCAGTATTTT. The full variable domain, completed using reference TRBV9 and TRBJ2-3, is DSGVTQTPKHLITATGQRVTLRCSPRSGDLSVYWYQQSLDQGLQFLIQYYNGEERAKGNILERFSAQQFPDLHSELNLSSLELGDSALYFCASSPRLARDTDTQYFGPGTRLTVL.

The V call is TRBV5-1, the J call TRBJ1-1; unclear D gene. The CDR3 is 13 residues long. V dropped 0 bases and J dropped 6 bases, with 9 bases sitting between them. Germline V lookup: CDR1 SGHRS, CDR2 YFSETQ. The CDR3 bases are TGCGCCAGCAGCTTGGTCCCAACCTCTGAAGCTTTCTTT. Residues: CASSLVPTSEAFF.

The CDR3 coding sequence is TGTGCTAGTGGTTTGGTAGGACGAGAGACCCAGTACTTC. It codes for CASGLVGRETQYF. This rearrangement joins TRBV12-5 to TRBJ2-5, with unresolved D. CDR1 is LGHNT and CDR2 is FRNRAP in the germline V gene. Trimming stripped 0 bases from V and 4 bases from J, with 6 bases between. CDR3 length: 13 amino acids.

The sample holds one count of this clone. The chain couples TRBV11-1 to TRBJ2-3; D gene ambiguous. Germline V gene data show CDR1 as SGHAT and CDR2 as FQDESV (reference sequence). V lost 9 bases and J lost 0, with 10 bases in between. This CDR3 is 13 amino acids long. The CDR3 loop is CASEQPSTDTQYF. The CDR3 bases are TGTGCCAGTGAGCAGCCAAGCACAGATACGCAGTATTTT.

CDR3 region: CASSPGLALYEQYF. DNA for the CDR3: TGTGCCAGCAGCCCCGGACTAGCGCTCTACGAGCAGTACTTC. V is TRBV6-5 and J is TRBJ2-7, with 9 bases identical to TRBD2. The junction had 6 bases not matched to a gene; V was cut back by 6 bases and J by 3 bases. The CDR3 totals 14 residues. Germline lookup yields CDR1 MNHEY and CDR2 SVGAGI.

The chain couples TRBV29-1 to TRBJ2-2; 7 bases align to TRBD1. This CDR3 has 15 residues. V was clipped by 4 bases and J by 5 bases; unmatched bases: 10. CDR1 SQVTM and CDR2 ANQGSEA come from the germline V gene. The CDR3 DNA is TGCAGCGTTGGCAGGGGGTCGGTGGGTACCGGGGAGCTGTTTTTT. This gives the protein CSVGRGSVGTGELFF.

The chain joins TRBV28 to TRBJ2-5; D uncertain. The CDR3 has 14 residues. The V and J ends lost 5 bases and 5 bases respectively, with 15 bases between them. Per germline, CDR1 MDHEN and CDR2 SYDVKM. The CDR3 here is CASSLSSPAETQYF. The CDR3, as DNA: TGTGCCAGCAGTCTCTCCTCCCCGGCGGAGACCCAGTACTTC. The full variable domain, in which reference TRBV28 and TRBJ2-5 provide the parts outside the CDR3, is DVKVTQSSRYLVKRTGEKVFLECVQDMDHENMFWYRQDPGLGLRLIYFSYDVKMKEKGDIPEGYSVSREKKERFSLILESASTNQTSMYLCASSLSSPAETQYFGPGTRLLVL.

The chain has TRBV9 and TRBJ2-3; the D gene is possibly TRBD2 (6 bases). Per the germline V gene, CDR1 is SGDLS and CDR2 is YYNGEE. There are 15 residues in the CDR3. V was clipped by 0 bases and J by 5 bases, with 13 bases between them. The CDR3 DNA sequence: TGTGCCAGCAGCGTAGGCGGGGTAGTGGAAGATACGCAGTATTTT. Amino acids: CASSVGGVVEDTQYF. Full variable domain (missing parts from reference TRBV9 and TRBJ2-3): DSGVTQTPKHLITATGQRVTLRCSPRSGDLSVYWYQQSLDQGLQFLIQYYNGEERAKGNILERFSAQQFPDLHSELNLSSLELGDSALYFCASSVGGVVEDTQYFGPGTRLTVL.

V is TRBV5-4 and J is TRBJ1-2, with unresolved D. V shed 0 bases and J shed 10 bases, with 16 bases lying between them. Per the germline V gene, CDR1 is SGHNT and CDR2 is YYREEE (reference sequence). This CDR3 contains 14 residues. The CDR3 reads CASSLGLDHEAYTF. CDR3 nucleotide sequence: TGTGCCAGCAGCTTGGGTTTGGACCATGAAGCCTACACCTTC.

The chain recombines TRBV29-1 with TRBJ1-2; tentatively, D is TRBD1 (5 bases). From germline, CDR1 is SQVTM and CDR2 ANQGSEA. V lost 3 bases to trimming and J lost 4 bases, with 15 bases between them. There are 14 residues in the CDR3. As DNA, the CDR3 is TGCAGCGTTGATGGGGGGGTAAGGGCCTATGGCTACACCTTC. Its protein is CSVDGGVRAYGYTF.

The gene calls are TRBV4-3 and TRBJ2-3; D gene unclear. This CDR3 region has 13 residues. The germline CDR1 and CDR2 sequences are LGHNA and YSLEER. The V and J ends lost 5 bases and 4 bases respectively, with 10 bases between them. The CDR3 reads CASSARAADTQYF. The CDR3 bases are TGCGCCAGCAGCGCCCGAGCTGCAGATACGCAGTATTTT.

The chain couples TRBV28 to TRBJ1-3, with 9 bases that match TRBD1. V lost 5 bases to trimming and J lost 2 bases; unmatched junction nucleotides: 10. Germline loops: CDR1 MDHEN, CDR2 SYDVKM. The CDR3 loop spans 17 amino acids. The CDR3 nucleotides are TGTGCCAGCAGTGGAGCCGGGACAGGGTTTACTGGAAACACCATATATTTT. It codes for CASSGAGTGFTGNTIYF. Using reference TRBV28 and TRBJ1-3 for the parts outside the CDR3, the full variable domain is DVKVTQSSRYLVKRTGEKVFLECVQDMDHENMFWYRQDPGLGLRLIYFSYDVKMKEKGDIPEGYSVSREKKERFSLILESASTNQTSMYLCASSGAGTGFTGNTIYFGEGSWLTVV.

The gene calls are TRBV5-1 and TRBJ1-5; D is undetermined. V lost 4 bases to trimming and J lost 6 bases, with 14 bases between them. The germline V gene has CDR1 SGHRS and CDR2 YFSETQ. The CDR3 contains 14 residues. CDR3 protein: CASSAGGAGQPQHF. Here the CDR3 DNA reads TGCGCCAGCAGCGCAGGCGGCGCGGGTCAGCCCCAGCATTTT.

The CDR3 nucleotides read TGTGCCAGCAGCCAGGGACAGGGGGCGTATATCCCGTACTTC. Translation gives CASSQGQGAYIPYF. V gene TRBV7-2 combines with J gene TRBJ2-4; 12 bases match TRBD1. Germline V lookup: CDR1 SGHTA, CDR2 FQGNSA. V was clipped by 5 bases and J by 15 bases; unmatched bases: 11. This CDR3 has 14 amino acids. Looking up the rest from reference TRBV7-2 and TRBJ2-4 gives the full variable domain: GAGVSQSPSNKVTEKGKDVELRCDPISGHTALYWYRQSLGQGLEFLIYFQGNSAPDKSGLPSDRFSAERTGGSVSTLTIQRTQQEDSAVYLCASSQGQGAYIPYFGAGTRLSVL.

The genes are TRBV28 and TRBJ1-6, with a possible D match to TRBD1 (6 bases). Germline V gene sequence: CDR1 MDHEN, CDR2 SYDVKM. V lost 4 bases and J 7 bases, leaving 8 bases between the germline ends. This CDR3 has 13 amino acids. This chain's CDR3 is CASSWGPNSPLHF. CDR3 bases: TGTGCCAGCAGTTGGGGGCCAAATTCACCCCTCCACTTT.

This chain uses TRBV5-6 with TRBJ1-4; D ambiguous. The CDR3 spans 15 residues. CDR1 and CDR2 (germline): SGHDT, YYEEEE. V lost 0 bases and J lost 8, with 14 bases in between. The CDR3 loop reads CASSLAGVLWEKLFF. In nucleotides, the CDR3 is TGTGCCAGCAGCTTGGCCGGGGTCTTATGGGAAAAACTGTTTTTT.